In this sample, the clone carrying this T cell receptor beta chain turned up a few times. The data stem from a study of identical twins. The CDR3 is made up of 14 amino acids. The ends lost 3 bases at V and 3 bases at J; junction bases unmatched: 8. From germline, CDR1 is DFQATT and CDR2 SNEGSKA (reference sequence). Template switching introduced a universal primer site, and the cDNA bore unique molecular identifiers. TCRdb reprocessed the 5' RACE reads with MiXCR, giving one entry per CDR3 protein. The data show 400,000 to 650,000 distinct CDR3 sequences, less than 25% seen once. This sample also belongs to another study, concerning T cells expressing NK-cell markers. Per that study: The sequencing cohort of eight donors included seven HCMV-seropositive individuals and one seronegative individual. Dominant NKG2C+ clonotypes accounted for roughly 1.0-7.0% of CD8+ T cells in about six donors.

Sequencing was carried out using CD4+ T cells sorted from blood. V is TRBV20-1 and J is TRBJ2-7; 7 bases agree with TRBD2. The clonotype originates from a young woman in good health. DNA of the CDR3: TGCAGTGCTAGTTCGAGCGGGGCATACTACGAGCAGTACTTC. Translating it yields CSASSSGAYYEQYF.